A single sample gave rise to the 5 T cell receptor beta chains below, sequenced in a study of T cells in Graves' hyperthyroidism and ophthalmopathy. Amplified regions were TCR beta CDR3 sequences from RNA transcripts. The HTBI primer set was used in a first-round RT-PCR of the TCR CDR3. TCRdb independently ran MiXCR on the multiplex PCR reads; one entry per CDR3 protein. The sample includes a few hundred thousand distinct CDR3 sequences, roughly 14% seen only once; the top ten take 5% to 7%. Sequencing was done on a sample of blood. These receptors were collected from a woman under 40 with Graves' hyperthyroidism that later progressed to Graves' ophthalmopathy.

This clonotype has more than one count but fewer than ten. This may come from a read error, since a much larger clone is one base off. The chain has TRBV19 and TRBJ1-1; D unclear. The CDR3 runs to 13 residues. The germline V gene has CDR1 LNHDA and CDR2 SQIVND (reference sequence). The CDR3 bases are TGTGCCAGTAGTCCGGGAGCAAACACTGTAGCTTTCTTT. Its translation is CASSPGANTVAFF.

The CDR3 is CASSQGQGTETQYF. CDR3 bases: TGCGCCAGCAGCCAAGGACAGGGGACGGAGACCCAGTACTTC. The chain employs TRBV4-3 and TRBJ2-5; 8 nucleotides align to TRBD1. The CDR3 is 14 residues long. Unmatched junction bases numbered 3, after V lost 1 base and J lost 5 bases. The V gene's germline CDR1 is LGHNA and CDR2 YSLEER.

This clonotype was detected many times. As DNA, the CDR3 is TGTGCCAGCAGTGCCAGCGCGAGCACAGATACGCAGTATTTT. Its translation is CASSASASTDTQYF. The chain carries TRBV6-4 and TRBJ2-3; no clear D. V lost 4 bases, J lost 0 bases, and 8 bases lay in between. This CDR3 has 14 amino acids. CDR1 MRHNA and CDR2 SNTAGT come from the germline V gene.

In DNA form, the CDR3 reads TGCGCCAGCAGCCCCGACGATGCCTCCGAGCAGTACTTC. Its protein product is CASSPDDASEQYF. The chain recombines TRBV5-1 with TRBJ2-7; D not resolved. The CDR3 sequence is 13 residues long. V gave up 4 bases and J gave up 6 bases, with 14 bases separating them. From germline, CDR1 is SGHRS and CDR2 YFSETQ. Full variable domain (rest looked up from reference TRBV5-1 and TRBJ2-7): KAGVTQTPRYLIKTRGQQVTLSCSPISGHRSVSWYQQTPGQGLQFLFEYFSETQRNKGNFPGRFSGRQFSNSRSEMNVSTLELGDSALYLCASSPDDASEQYFGPGTRLTVT.

CDR3 bases: TGTGCCAGCAGCTATATACAGGGGGCGACTGAAGCTTTCTTT. Protein sequence: CASSYIQGATEAFF. The chain combines TRBV7-2 with TRBJ1-1, with 9 bases lining up with TRBD1. CDR3 length: 14 amino acids. Unmatched junction bases numbered 5, after V lost 4 bases and J lost 5 bases. CDR1 SGHTA and CDR2 FQGNSA come from the germline V gene.